A selection of T cell receptor beta chains follows, all from one sample in a study of early T cells in non-severe SARS-CoV-2 infection. TCRdb recomputed calls from the 5' RACE reads with MiXCR, one row per CDR3 protein. The data show over 80,000 distinct CDR3 sequences, roughly 12% seen once. Sequencing was performed on whole blood, taken at baseline. The receptors come from an adult who was a healthcare worker with PCR-confirmed SARS-CoV-2 infection or an uninfected control (not recorded which). Both conserved end residues are part of each CDR3. Each record gives: V gene, J gene, clone size, D gene, CDR3 protein, CDR3 DNA. D genes are given only for firm matches. Rows give clone size only sometimes, using once, few, many, or a class for an expanded clone.

>TRBV5-1|TRBJ2-3|NA|NA
CASSLAFTGKDTQYF
TGCGCCAGCAGCTTGGCCTTCACAGGAAAAGATACGCAGTATTTT
>TRBV21-1|TRBJ2-1|few|NA
CASSMPGLAGEGNEQFF
TGTGCCAGCAGCATGCCGGGACTAGCGGGAGAAGGCAATGAGCAGTTCTTC
>TRBV5-1|TRBJ1-6|few|NA
CASSPSPGHLIGNSPLHF
TGCGCCAGCAGCCCCTCTCCGGGACATCTTATAGGGAATTCACCCCTCCACTTT
>TRBV10-2|TRBJ2-1|NA|TRBD2
CASSEEERGTYNEQFF
TGCGCCAGCAGTGAGGAAGAGCGGGGGACCTACAATGAGCAGTTCTTC
>TRBV6-2/TRBV6-3|TRBJ2-2|NA|NA
CASNPGFTNTGELFF
TGTGCCAGCAACCCTGGGTTTACGAACACCGGGGAGCTGTTTTTT
>TRBV3-1|TRBJ1-3|NA|NA
CASSQNGGKPGNTIYF
TGTGCCAGCAGCCAAAACGGCGGGAAGCCTGGAAACACCATATATTTT
>TRBV28|TRBJ1-5|few|NA
CASSLSRGLGSSDQPQHF
TGTGCCAGCAGTTTATCTCGGGGTCTGGGGAGTTCGGATCAGCCCCAGCATTTT
>TRBV11-2|TRBJ2-7|NA|TRBD2
CASSFPGGLIYEQYF
TGTGCCAGCAGCTTCCCGGGAGGCCTTATCTACGAGCAGTACTTC
>TRBV12-3/TRBV12-4|TRBJ2-3|few|NA
CASSPESGFSSTDTQYF
TGTGCCAGCAGCCCAGAGAGCGGCTTCTCTAGCACAGATACGCAGTATTTT
>TRBV5-1|TRBJ1-1|few|NA
CGSSLEGNTEAFF
TGCGGCAGCAGCTTGGAGGGAAACACTGAAGCTTTCTTT